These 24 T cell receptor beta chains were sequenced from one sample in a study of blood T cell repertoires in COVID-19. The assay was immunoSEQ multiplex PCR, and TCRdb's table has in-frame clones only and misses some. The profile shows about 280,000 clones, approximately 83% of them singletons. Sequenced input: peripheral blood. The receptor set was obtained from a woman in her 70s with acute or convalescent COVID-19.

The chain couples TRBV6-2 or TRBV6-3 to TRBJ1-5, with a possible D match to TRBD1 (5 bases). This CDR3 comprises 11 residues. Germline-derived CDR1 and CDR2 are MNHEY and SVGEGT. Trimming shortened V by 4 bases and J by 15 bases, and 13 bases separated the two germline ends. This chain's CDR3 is CASSWPGQRHF. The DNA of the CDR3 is TGTGCCAGCAGTTGGCCCGGACAAAGGCATTTT.

The CDR3 region has the DNA TGTGCCAGCAGTATTAAACAGGGCAACGAGCAGTACTTC. This gives the protein CASSIKQGNEQYF. The chain uses TRBV2 and TRBJ2-7, with a possible D match to TRBD1 (6 bases). In germline, CDR1 is SNHLY, CDR2 FYNNEI. The CDR3 is 13 amino acids. Trimming pared 5 bases from V and 5 bases from J, leaving 13 bases between.

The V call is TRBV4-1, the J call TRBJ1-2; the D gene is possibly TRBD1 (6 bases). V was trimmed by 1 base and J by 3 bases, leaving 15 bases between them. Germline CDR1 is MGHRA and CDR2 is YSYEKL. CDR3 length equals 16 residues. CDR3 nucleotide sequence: TGCGCCAGCAGCCAAGGGACAGCCGGTTCATACTATGGCTACACCTTC. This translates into CASSQGTAGSYYGYTF.

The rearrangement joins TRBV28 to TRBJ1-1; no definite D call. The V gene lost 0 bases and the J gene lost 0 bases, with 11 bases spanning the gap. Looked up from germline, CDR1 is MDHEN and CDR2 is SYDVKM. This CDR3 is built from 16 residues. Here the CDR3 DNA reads TGTGCCAGCAGTTTATGGCAGGCGTCCATGAACACTGAAGCTTTCTTT. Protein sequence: CASSLWQASMNTEAFF.

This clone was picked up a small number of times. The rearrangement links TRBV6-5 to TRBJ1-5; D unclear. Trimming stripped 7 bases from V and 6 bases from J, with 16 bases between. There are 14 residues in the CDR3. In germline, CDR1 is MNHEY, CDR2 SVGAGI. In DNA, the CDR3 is TGTGCCAGCACTACGAGAGGGTCGAGTCAGCCCCAGCATTTT. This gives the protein CASTTRGSSQPQHF.

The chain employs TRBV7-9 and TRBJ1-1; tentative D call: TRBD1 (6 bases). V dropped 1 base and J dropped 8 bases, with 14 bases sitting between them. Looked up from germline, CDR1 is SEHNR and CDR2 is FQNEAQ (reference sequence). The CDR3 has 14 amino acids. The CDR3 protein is CASSLGTVGHEAFF. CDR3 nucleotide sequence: TGTGCCAGCAGCTTAGGGACAGTGGGGCACGAAGCTTTCTTT.

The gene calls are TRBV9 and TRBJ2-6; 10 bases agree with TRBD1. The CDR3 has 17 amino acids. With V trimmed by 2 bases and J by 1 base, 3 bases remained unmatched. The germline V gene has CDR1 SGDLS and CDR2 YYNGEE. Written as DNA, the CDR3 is TGTGCCAGCAGCGTGGGACAGGGGAGGTCTGGGGCCAACGTCCTGACTTTC. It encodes CASSVGQGRSGANVLTF.

The CDR3, as DNA: TGCGCCAGCGGCACAGCCTCTGGGGCCAACGTCCTGACTTTC. The encoded protein is CASGTASGANVLTF. The chain recombines TRBV5-1 with TRBJ2-6; D remains unclear. The CDR3 is 14 residues long. V gave up 7 bases and J gave up 0 bases, with 8 bases separating them. The germline CDR1 and CDR2 sequences are SGHRS and YFSETQ. Using reference TRBV5-1 and TRBJ2-6 for the parts outside the CDR3, the full variable domain is KAGVTQTPRYLIKTRGQQVTLSCSPISGHRSVSWYQQTPGQGLQFLFEYFSETQRNKGNFPGRFSGRQFSNSRSEMNVSTLELGDSALYLCASGTASGANVLTFGAGSRLTVL.

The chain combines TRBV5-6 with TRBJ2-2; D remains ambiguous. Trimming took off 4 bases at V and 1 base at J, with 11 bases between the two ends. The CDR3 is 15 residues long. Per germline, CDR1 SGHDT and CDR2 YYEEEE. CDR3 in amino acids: CASSPTNGNTGELFF. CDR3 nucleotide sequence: TGTGCCAGCAGCCCGACAAATGGGAACACCGGGGAGCTGTTTTTT. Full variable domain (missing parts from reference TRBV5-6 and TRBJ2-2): DAGVTQSPTHLIKTRGQQVTLRCSPKSGHDTVSWYQQALGQGPQFIFQYYEEEERQRGNFPDRFSGHQFPNYSSELNVNALLLGDSALYLCASSPTNGNTGELFFGEGSRLTVL.

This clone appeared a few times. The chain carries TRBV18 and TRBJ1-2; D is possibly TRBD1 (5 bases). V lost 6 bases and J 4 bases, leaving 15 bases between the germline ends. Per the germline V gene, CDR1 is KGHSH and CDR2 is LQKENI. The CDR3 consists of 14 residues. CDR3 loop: CASSQADGGYGYTF. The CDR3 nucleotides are TGTGCCAGCTCCCAGGCCGACGGGGGCTATGGCTACACCTTC. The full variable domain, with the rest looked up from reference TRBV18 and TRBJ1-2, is NAGVMQNPRHLVRRRGQEARLRCSPMKGHSHVYWYRQLPEEGLKFMVYLQKENIIDESGMPKERFSAEFPKEGPSILRIQQVVRGDSAAYFCASSQADGGYGYTFGSGTRLTVV.

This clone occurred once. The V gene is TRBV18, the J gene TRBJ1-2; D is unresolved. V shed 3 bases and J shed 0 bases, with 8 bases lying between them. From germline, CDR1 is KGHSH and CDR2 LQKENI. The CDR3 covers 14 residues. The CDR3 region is CASSPSNPNYGYTF. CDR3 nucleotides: TGTGCCAGCTCACCGTCAAATCCTAACTATGGCTACACCTTC. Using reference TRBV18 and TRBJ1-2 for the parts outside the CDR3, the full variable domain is NAGVMQNPRHLVRRRGQEARLRCSPMKGHSHVYWYRQLPEEGLKFMVYLQKENIIDESGMPKERFSAEFPKEGPSILRIQQVVRGDSAAYFCASSPSNPNYGYTFGSGTRLTVV.

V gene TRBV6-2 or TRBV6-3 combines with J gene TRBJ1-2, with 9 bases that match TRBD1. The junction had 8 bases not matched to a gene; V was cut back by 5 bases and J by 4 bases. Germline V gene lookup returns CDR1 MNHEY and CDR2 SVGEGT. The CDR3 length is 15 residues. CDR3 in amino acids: CASSRRDRDTYGYTF. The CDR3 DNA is TGTGCCAGCAGTCGCCGGGACAGGGACACCTATGGCTACACCTTC.

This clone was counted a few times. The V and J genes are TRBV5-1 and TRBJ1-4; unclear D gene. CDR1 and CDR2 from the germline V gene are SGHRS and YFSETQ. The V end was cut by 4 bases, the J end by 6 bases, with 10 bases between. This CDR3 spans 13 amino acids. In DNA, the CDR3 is TGCGCCAGCAGCCCCCTTTCGGATGAAAAACTGTTTTTT. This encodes CASSPLSDEKLFF.

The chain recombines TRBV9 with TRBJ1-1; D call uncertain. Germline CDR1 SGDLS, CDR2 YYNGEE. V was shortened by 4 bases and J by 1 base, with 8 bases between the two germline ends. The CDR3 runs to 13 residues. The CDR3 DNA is TGTGCCAGCAGCTCCTCGGGGAACACTGAAGCTTTCTTT. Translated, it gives CASSSSGNTEAFF.

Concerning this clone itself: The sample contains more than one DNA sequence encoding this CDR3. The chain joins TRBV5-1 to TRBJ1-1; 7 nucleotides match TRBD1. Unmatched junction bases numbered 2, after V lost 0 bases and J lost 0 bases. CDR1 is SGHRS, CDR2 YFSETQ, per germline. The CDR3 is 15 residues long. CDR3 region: CASSLGQGLNTEAFF. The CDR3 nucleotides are TGCGCCAGCAGCTTGGGACAGGGATTGAACACTGAAGCTTTCTTT. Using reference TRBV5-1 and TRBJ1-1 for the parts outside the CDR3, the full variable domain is KAGVTQTPRYLIKTRGQQVTLSCSPISGHRSVSWYQQTPGQGLQFLFEYFSETQRNKGNFPGRFSGRQFSNSRSEMNVSTLELGDSALYLCASSLGQGLNTEAFFGQGTRLTVV.

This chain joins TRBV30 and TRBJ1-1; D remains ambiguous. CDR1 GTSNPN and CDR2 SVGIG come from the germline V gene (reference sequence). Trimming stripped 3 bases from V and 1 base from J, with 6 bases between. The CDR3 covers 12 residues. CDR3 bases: TGTGCCTGGAGGGCAGAGAACACTGAAGCTTTCTTT. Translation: CAWRAENTEAFF. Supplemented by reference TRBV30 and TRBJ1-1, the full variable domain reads SQTIHQWPATLVQPVGSPLSLECTVEGTSNPNLYWYRQAAGRGLQLLFYSVGIGQISSEVPQNLSASRPQDRQFILSSKKLLLSDSGFYLCAWRAENTEAFFGQGTRLTVV.

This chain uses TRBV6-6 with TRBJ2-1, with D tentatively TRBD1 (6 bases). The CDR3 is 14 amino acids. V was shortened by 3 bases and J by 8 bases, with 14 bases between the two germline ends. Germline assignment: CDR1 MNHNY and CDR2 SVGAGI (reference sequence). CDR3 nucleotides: TGTGCCAGCAGTTATACAGGGATTTGGGATGAGCAGTTCTTC. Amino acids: CASSYTGIWDEQFF.

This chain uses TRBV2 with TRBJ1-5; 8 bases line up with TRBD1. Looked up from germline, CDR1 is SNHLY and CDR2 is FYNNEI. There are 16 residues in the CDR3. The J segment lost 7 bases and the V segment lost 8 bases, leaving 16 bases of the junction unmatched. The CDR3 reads CASAAGTGTEGQPQHF. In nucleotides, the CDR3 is TGTGCCAGCGCGGCAGGGACAGGAACGGAGGGCCAGCCCCAGCATTTT. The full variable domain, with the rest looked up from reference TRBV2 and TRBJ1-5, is EPEVTQTPSHQVTQMGQEVILRCVPISNHLYFYWYRQILGQKVEFLVSFYNNEISEKSEIFDDQFSVERPDGSNFTLKIRSTKLEDSAMYFCASAAGTGTEGQPQHFGDGTRLSIL.

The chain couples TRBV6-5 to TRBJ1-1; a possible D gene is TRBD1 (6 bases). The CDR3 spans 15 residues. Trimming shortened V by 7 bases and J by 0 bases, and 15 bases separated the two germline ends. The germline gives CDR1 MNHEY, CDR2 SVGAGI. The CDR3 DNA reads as TGTGCCAGCACCACAAACAGGGATATGAACACTGAAGCTTTCTTT. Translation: CASTTNRDMNTEAFF.

The CDR3 region is CASSSGSEKLFF. The CDR3 region has the DNA TGTGCCAGCAGCTCCGGGAGTGAAAAACTGTTTTTT. The chain links TRBV3-1 (or the pseudogene TRBV3-2) to TRBJ1-4; D ambiguous. Germline assignment: CDR1 LGHDT and CDR2 YNNKEL (reference sequence). The CDR3 is 12 residues long. Deletions cut 5 bases from V and 7 bases from J, with 8 bases between.

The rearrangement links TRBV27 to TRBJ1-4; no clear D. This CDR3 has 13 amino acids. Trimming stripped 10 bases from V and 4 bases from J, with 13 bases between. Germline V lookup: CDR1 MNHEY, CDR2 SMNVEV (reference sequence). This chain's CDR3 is CATSRRYNEKLFF. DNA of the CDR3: TGTGCCACCTCGCGAAGATATAATGAAAAACTGTTTTTT.

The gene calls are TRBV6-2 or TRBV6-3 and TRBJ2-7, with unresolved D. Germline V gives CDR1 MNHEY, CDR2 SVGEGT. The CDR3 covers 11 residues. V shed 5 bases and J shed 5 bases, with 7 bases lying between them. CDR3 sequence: CASSPSNEQYF. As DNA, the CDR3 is TGTGCCAGCAGTCCCTCTAACGAGCAGTACTTC.

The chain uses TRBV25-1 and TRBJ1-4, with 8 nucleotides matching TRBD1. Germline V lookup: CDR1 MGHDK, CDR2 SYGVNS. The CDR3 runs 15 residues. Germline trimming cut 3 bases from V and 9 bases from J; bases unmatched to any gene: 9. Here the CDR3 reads CASSDPDRDAQKLFF. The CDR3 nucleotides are TGTGCCAGCAGTGACCCGGACAGGGACGCCCAAAAACTGTTTTTT.

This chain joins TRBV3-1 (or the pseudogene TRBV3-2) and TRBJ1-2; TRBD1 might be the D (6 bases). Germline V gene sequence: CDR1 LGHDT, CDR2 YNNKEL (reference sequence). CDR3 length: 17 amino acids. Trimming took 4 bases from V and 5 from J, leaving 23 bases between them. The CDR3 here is CASSRTASLTGSYGYTF. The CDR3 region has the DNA TGTGCCAGCAGCCGAACTGCCAGCCTCACAGGGTCTTATGGCTACACCTTC.